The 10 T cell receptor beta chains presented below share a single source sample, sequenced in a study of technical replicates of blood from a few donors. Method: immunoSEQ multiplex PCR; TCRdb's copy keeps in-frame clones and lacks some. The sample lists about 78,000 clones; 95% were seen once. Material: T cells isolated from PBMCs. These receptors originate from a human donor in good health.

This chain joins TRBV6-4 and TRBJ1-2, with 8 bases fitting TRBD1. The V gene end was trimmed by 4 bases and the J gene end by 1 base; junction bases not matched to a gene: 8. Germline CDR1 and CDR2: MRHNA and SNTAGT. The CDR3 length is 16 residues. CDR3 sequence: CASSAGTGNVNYGYTF. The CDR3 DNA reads TGTGCCAGCAGTGCCGGGACAGGAAACGTTAACTATGGCTACACCTTC.

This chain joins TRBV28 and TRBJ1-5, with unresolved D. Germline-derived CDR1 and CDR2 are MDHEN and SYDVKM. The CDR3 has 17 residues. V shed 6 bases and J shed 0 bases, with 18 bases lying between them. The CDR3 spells CASSSRAGGYSNQPQHF. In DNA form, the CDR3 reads TGTGCCAGCAGCTCCCGTGCAGGAGGGTATAGCAATCAGCCCCAGCATTTT.

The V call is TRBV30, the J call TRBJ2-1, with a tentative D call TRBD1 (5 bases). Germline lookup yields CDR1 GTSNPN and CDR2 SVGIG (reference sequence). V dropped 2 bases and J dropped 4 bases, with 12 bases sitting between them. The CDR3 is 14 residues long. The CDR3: CAWSLQVVYNEQFF. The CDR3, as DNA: TGTGCCTGGAGTCTACAGGTGGTATACAATGAGCAGTTCTTC.

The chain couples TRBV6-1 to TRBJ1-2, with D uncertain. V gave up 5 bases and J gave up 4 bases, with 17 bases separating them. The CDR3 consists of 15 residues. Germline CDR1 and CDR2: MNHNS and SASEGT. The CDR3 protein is CASSPTVGGSYGYTF. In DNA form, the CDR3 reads TGTGCCAGCAGTCCGACTGTGGGAGGGAGCTATGGCTACACCTTC.

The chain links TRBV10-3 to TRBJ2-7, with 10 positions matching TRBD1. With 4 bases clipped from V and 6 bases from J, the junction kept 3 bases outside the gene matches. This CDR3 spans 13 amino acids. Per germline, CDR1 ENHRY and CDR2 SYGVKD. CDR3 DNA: TGTGCCATCAGTGCGGGACAGGGGACCGAGCAGTACTTC. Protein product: CAISAGQGTEQYF.

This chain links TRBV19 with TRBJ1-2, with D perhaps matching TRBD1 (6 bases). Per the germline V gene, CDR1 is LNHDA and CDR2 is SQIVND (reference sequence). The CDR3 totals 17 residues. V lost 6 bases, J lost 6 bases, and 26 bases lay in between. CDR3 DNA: TGTGCCAGTAGGCCGGGGGGGGCACGCCGAGGCCCGAATGGCTACACCTTC. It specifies CASRPGGARRGPNGYTF.

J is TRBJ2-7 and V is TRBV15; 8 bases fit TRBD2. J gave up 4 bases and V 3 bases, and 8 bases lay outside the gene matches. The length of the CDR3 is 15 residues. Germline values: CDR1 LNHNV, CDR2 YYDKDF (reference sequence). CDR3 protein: CATSSLAGGLYEQYF. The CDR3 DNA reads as TGTGCCACCAGCAGTCTCGCGGGAGGACTGTACGAGCAGTACTTC. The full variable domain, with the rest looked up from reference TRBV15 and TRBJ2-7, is DAMVIQNPRYQVTQFGKPVTLSCSQTLNHNVMYWYQQKSSQAPKLLFHYYDKDFNNEADTPDNFQSRRPNTSFCFLDIRSPGLGDTAMYLCATSSLAGGLYEQYFGPGTRLTVT.

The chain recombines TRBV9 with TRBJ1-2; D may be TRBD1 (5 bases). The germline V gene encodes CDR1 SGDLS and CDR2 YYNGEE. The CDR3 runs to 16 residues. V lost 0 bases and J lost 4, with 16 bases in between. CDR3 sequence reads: CASSVEFRAIGYGYTF. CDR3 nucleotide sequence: TGTGCCAGCAGCGTAGAGTTCAGGGCCATCGGCTATGGCTACACCTTC.

In DNA form, the CDR3 reads TGTGCCAGCAGATTTGGGGAGGGCTCCTACAATGAGCAGTTCTTC. Its translation: CASRFGEGSYNEQFF. The chain couples TRBV7-9 to TRBJ2-1; TRBD2 aligns across 7 bases. The CDR3 is 15 residues long. From germline, CDR1 is SEHNR and CDR2 FQNEAQ (reference sequence). Losses at the gene ends were 6 bases for V and 0 bases for J; bases not matched to a gene: 5.

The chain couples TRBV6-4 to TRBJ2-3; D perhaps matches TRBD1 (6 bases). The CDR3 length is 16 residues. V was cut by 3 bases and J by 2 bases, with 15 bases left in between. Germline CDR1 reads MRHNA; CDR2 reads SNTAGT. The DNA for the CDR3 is TGTGCCAGCAGTGAAACCAGGGGCACACACACAGATACGCAGTATTTT. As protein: CASSETRGTHTDTQYF.